This entry lists 21 T cell receptor beta chains sequenced from one sample in a study of T cell repertoires in cytomegalovirus infection. MiXCR, applied by TCRdb to the reads, yields one record per CDR3 protein. The sample contains a few hundred thousand distinct CDR3 sequences, 15% to 20% of which appear only once. Sequencing was carried out using PBMCs. These TCRs come from a human donor in good health (CMV status not recorded). Some clones in this sample may be carry-over from other donors' samples.

The V and J genes are TRBV27 and TRBJ1-5, with D possibly TRBD1 on 6 matching bases. The germline V and J ends were trimmed by 6 bases and 5 bases, with 14 bases remaining between them. This CDR3 region has 14 residues. The germline gives CDR1 MNHEY, CDR2 SMNVEV (reference sequence). CDR3 bases: TGTGCCAGCAGACCTGCGAGGGGGGATCAGCCCCAGCATTTT. Translation gives CASRPARGDQPQHF.

In this sample, this clonotype turned up a few times. The V and J genes are TRBV7-6 and TRBJ2-1; D not resolved. The germline CDR1 and CDR2 sequences are SGHVS and FNYEAQ. V shed 1 base and J shed 9 bases, with 10 bases lying between them. This CDR3 has 13 amino acids. CDR3 region: CASSLVLGSEQFF. The CDR3 nucleotides are TGTGCCAGCAGCTTAGTATTAGGAAGTGAGCAGTTCTTC. Filled out from reference TRBV7-6 and TRBJ2-1, the complete variable domain reads GAGVSQSPRYKVTKRGQDVALRCDPISGHVSLYWYRQALGQGPEFLTYFNYEAQQDKSGLPNDRFSAERPEGSISTLTIQRTEQRDSAMYRCASSLVLGSEQFFGPGTRLTVL.

This clonotype has more than one count but fewer than ten. V and J are TRBV7-2 and TRBJ1-3, with a possible D match to TRBD1 (5 bases). Germline V lookup: CDR1 SGHTA, CDR2 FQGNSA. V lost 2 bases and J 0 bases, leaving 17 bases between the germline ends. The CDR3 totals 18 residues. This CDR3 reads CASSLRLGGVYSGNTIYF. CDR3 nucleotides: TGTGCCAGCAGCTTACGCTTGGGGGGGGTATACTCTGGAAACACCATATATTTT.

The V gene is TRBV7-8, the J gene TRBJ1-2; a possible D gene is TRBD1 (6 bases). CDR3 length: 16 amino acids. CDR1 SGHVS and CDR2 FQNEAQ come from the germline V gene. Trimming pared 4 bases from V and 1 base from J, leaving 16 bases between. CDR3 coding DNA: TGTGCCAGCAGCTATAGGCGACAGGCCGATAACTATGGCTACACCTTC. It is translated as CASSYRRQADNYGYTF.

This clonotype was seen more than once but under ten times. DNA of the CDR3: TGTGCCAGCAGCTCAAGCGGGAGGGGAGAGACCCAGTACTTC. This sequence encodes CASSSSGRGETQYF. V is TRBV7-8 and J is TRBJ2-5; 10 bases line up with TRBD2. Looked up from germline, CDR1 is SGHVS and CDR2 is FQNEAQ. V shed 4 bases, J shed 4 bases, and the junction held 3 bases outside the gene matches. CDR3 length: 14 amino acids.

This clonotype was observed many times. This chain joins TRBV7-2 and TRBJ2-5, with D tentatively TRBD2 (6 bases). This CDR3 comprises 17 residues. Germline V lookup: CDR1 SGHTA, CDR2 FQGNSA. Trimming took off 2 bases at V and 2 bases at J, with 18 bases between the two ends. CDR3 residues: CASSLQAGRGVQETQYF. As DNA, the CDR3 is TGTGCCAGCAGCTTACAGGCGGGGCGGGGAGTACAAGAGACCCAGTACTTC.

The table lists this clonotype with many counts. The CDR3 is CASLNLGGLPPRGSYNEQFF. In DNA form, the CDR3 reads TGTGCCAGCCTAAACCTGGGGGGACTCCCCCCAAGGGGCTCCTACAATGAGCAGTTCTTC. The chain has TRBV27 and TRBJ2-1; D is possibly TRBD2 (6 bases). The length of the CDR3 is 20 residues. Germline V gene sequence: CDR1 MNHEY, CDR2 SMNVEV (reference sequence). Trimming took 8 bases from V and 0 from J, leaving 29 bases between them.

This clonotype has just a few counts. This chain joins TRBV28 and TRBJ2-7, with 12 bases fitting TRBD2. CDR1 and CDR2 from the germline V gene are MDHEN and SYDVKM. With V trimmed by 8 bases and J by 6 bases, 8 bases remained unmatched. The CDR3 totals 14 residues. The CDR3 sequence is CASRGLAGGAEQYF. The DNA for the CDR3 is TGTGCCAGCCGGGGGCTAGCGGGGGGGGCCGAGCAGTACTTC.

This clonotype has a handful of counts. The chain links TRBV7-2 to TRBJ1-2; D may be TRBD1 (6 bases). The V gene's germline CDR1 is SGHTA and CDR2 FQGNSA. The CDR3 sequence is 15 residues long. Trimming shortened V by 2 bases and J by 3 bases, and 13 bases separated the two germline ends. Here the CDR3 DNA reads TGTGCCAGCAGCTTAAGGGGGGAGGTTGACTATGGCTACACCTTC. Its protein product is CASSLRGEVDYGYTF.

This clonotype was recorded a few times. The gene calls are TRBV11-3 and TRBJ2-3, with 10 bases identical to TRBD2. V shed 4 bases, J shed 2 bases, and the junction held 3 bases outside the gene matches. The germline CDR1 and CDR2 sequences are SGHNT and YENEEA. The CDR3 is made up of 15 amino acids. This CDR3 reads CASSSGTSATDTQYF. The CDR3 coding sequence is TGTGCCAGCAGCTCCGGGACTAGCGCCACAGATACGCAGTATTTT.

The V and J genes are TRBV6-5 and TRBJ1-1; 7 nucleotides align to TRBD1. Germline CDR1 MNHEY, CDR2 SVGAGI. With 2 bases clipped from V and 0 bases from J, the junction kept 12 bases outside the gene matches. The CDR3 is 18 residues long. The CDR3 DNA sequence: TGTGCCAGCAGTTACGATTCGACAGGGTGGGTCATGAACACTGAAGCTTTCTTT. It specifies CASSYDSTGWVMNTEAFF.

There are many counts of this clonotype. The CDR3 bases are TGTGCCAGCAGTTACTCGATAACTAGGGAGGGCTACGAGCAGTACTTC. Its protein is CASSYSITREGYEQYF. This sequence joins TRBV6-6 and TRBJ2-7, with TRBD2 matching 7 bases. Per the germline V gene, CDR1 is MNHNY and CDR2 is SVGAGI (reference sequence). V shed 0 bases, J shed 3 bases, and the junction held 8 bases outside the gene matches. The CDR3 has 16 residues.

About this clonotype: This sequence may be a read error, since a much larger clone differs from it by one base. This chain links TRBV7-6 with TRBJ2-3; 7 positions match TRBD2. Unmatched junction bases numbered 12, after V lost 5 bases and J lost 4 bases. CDR1 and CDR2 from the germline V gene are SGHVS and FNYEAQ. This CDR3 is 16 amino acids long. The CDR3 protein is CASSHAGQAGPDTQYF. The CDR3 nucleotides are TGTGCCAGCAGCCATGCGGGGCAAGCGGGGCCAGATACGCAGTATTTT.

The J gene is TRBJ2-5, the V gene TRBV12-3 or TRBV12-4; either TRBD1 or TRBD2 may fit D (6 bases each). The germline V and J ends were trimmed by 2 bases and 2 bases, with 12 bases remaining between them. The CDR3 consists of 15 residues. The CDR3 nucleotides are TGTGCCAGCAGTTTAAGGGGGGTCCGACAAGAGACCCAGTACTTC. Amino acids: CASSLRGVRQETQYF.

Many counts were recorded for this clonotype. The chain combines TRBV12-3 or TRBV12-4 with TRBJ2-3; 7 bases are a match to TRBD2. This CDR3 has 14 residues. The J segment lost 8 bases and the V segment lost 3 bases, leaving 8 bases of the junction unmatched. The CDR3 sequence is CASSLSGTRSTQYF. The DNA for the CDR3 is TGTGCCAGCAGTTTGAGCGGGACCAGGAGTACGCAGTATTTT.

The chain employs TRBV6-2 or TRBV6-3 and TRBJ2-1; 10 bases are a match to TRBD1. The germline V gene has CDR1 MNHEY and CDR2 SVGEGT. J was trimmed by 6 bases and V by 6 bases; bases with no gene match: 5. CDR3 length: 14 residues. CDR3 in amino acids: CASSRGDRGNEQFF. CDR3 bases: TGTGCCAGCAGCCGGGGGGACAGGGGCAATGAGCAGTTCTTC.

This CDR3 reads CASKDSANQWYEQFF. CDR3 coding DNA: TGTGCCAGCAAAGATAGCGCAAACCAATGGTATGAGCAGTTCTTC. V is TRBV7-2 and J is TRBJ2-1, with TRBD2 as a possible D gene (5 bases). Looked up from germline, CDR1 is SGHTA and CDR2 is FQGNSA. Deletions cut 7 bases from V and 8 bases from J, with 21 bases between. This CDR3 spans 15 amino acids.

In this sample, this clonotype turned up many times. The chain couples TRBV6-5 to TRBJ1-1; D is possibly TRBD1 (6 bases). Germline V lookup: CDR1 MNHEY, CDR2 SVGAGI. With 2 bases removed from V and 8 bases from J, the gap between germline ends came to 12 bases. CDR3 length equals 13 residues. CDR3 bases: TGTGCCAGCAGTTACCCACAGGGTAACGAAGCTTTCTTT. This sequence encodes CASSYPQGNEAFF.

This chain's CDR3 is CAISTTGDGEQFF. Here the CDR3 DNA reads TGTGCCATCAGCACCACAGGGGACGGCGAGCAGTTCTTC. The chain has TRBV10-3 and TRBJ2-1; 7 nucleotides agree with TRBD1. Germline lookup yields CDR1 ENHRY and CDR2 SYGVKD. V was pared by 6 bases and J by 10 bases, with 9 bases of the junction left unmatched. This CDR3 region has 13 residues.

A few counts support this clonotype. The J gene is TRBJ2-1, the V gene TRBV20-1, with no clear D. V lost 0 bases, J lost 11 bases, and 14 bases lay in between. Germline V gives CDR1 DFQATT, CDR2 SNEGSKA (reference sequence). This CDR3 region has 13 residues. This CDR3 is CSARDLSTVKQFF. CDR3 nucleotide sequence: TGCAGTGCTAGAGACCTTTCTACAGTTAAGCAGTTCTTC.

This clonotype appeared many times. This chain links TRBV6-1 with TRBJ2-7; D might be TRBD1 or TRBD2, each matching 5 bases. Trimming took off 6 bases at V and 3 bases at J, with 15 bases between the two ends. This CDR3 is built from 14 residues. Germline CDR1 is MNHNS and CDR2 is SASEGT. The CDR3 coding sequence is TGTGCCAGCAGCCGGGGACGCGCCCACTACGAGCAGTACTTC. Its protein product is CASSRGRAHYEQYF.